The 31 T cell receptor beta chains reported below all come from one sample, sequenced in a study of shared T cell receptors in the human thymus. Assay used: immunoSEQ multiplex PCR; TCRdb lists only in-frame clones, some missing. There are roughly 710,000 clones in the sample; 70% to 90% occur only once, and about 0.011% lies in the top ten. This sample was also put to use in a study of human thymus T cells.

The sample consisted of thymocytes. These receptors originate from a girl under three years old with a congenital heart defect.

V is TRBV19 and J is TRBJ1-5; TRBD1 matches at 7 bases. Unmatched junction bases numbered 11, after V lost 7 bases and J lost 2 bases. The CDR3 is 16 residues long. In germline, CDR1 is LNHDA, CDR2 SQIVND (reference sequence). Written as DNA, the CDR3 is TGTGCCAGTAACCCACGACAAGACAGGGGCAATCAGCCCCAGCATTTT. Protein: CASNPRQDRGNQPQHF.

The chain joins TRBV11-2 to TRBJ2-2, with a weak D call TRBD2 (7 bases). Germline V CDR1 and CDR2: SGHAT, FQNNGV. Trimming shortened V by 0 bases and J by 6 bases, and 8 bases separated the two germline ends. The CDR3 spans 14 residues. The CDR3 loop is CASSLEGGAGELFF. Here the CDR3 DNA reads TGTGCCAGCAGCTTAGAAGGGGGGGCCGGGGAGCTGTTTTTT.

The genes are TRBV18 and TRBJ1-3; the D is unclear. Trimming removed 3 bases at V and 4 bases at J, with 13 bases between. The CDR3 sequence is 15 residues long. Germline V gives CDR1 KGHSH, CDR2 LQKENI. In nucleotides, the CDR3 is TGTGCCAGCTCACCCCCCGTTGGAGTGGGAAACACCATATATTTT. This translates into CASSPPVGVGNTIYF.

CDR3 coding DNA: TGTGCCAGCAGCTTAAGACTAGAAGAGACCCAGTACTTC. Its translation: CASSLRLEETQYF. The chain couples TRBV7-3 to TRBJ2-5; tentatively, D is TRBD2 (6 bases). CDR3 length equals 13 residues. Germline values: CDR1 SGHTA, CDR2 FQGTGA. V shed 1 base and J shed 3 bases, with 6 bases lying between them.

This clone was observed a handful of times. CDR3 sequence reads: CASSWKDRGTEAFF. The CDR3 DNA is TGTGCCAGCAGTTGGAAGGACAGGGGCACTGAAGCTTTCTTT. V and J are TRBV6-5 and TRBJ1-1, with TRBD1 matching over 9 bases. V lost 4 bases, J lost 4 bases, and 4 bases stayed unmatched. This CDR3 contains 14 residues. Germline V gene data show CDR1 as MNHEY and CDR2 as SVGAGI.

As DNA, the CDR3 is TGTGCCAGCAGTGACAGGGACTACAATGAGCAGTTCTTC. Residues: CASSDRDYNEQFF. The chain uses TRBV25-1 and TRBJ2-1; tentatively, D is TRBD1 (5 bases). Per germline, CDR1 MGHDK and CDR2 SYGVNS. V lost 3 bases to trimming and J lost 3 bases, with 6 bases between them. The CDR3 loop spans 13 amino acids. The variable domain in full, with the rest retrieved from reference TRBV25-1 and TRBJ2-1, is EADIYQTPRYLVIGTGKKITLECSQTMGHDKMYWYQQDPGMELHLIHYSYGVNSTEKGDLSSESTVSRIRTEHFPLTLESARPSHTSQYLCASSDRDYNEQFFGPGTRLTVL.

This clone was detected only a few times. This sequence joins TRBV6-1 and TRBJ1-6; the match to TRBD1 covers 7 bases. The trim removed 3 bases at V and 3 bases at J, leaving 11 bases unmatched. The CDR3 runs to 18 residues. CDR1 and CDR2 (germline): MNHNS, SASEGT. The CDR3 protein is CASSDKQGSGYYNSPLHF. The CDR3 DNA is TGTGCCAGCAGTGACAAACAGGGGTCGGGGTACTATAATTCACCCCTCCACTTT.

The chain uses TRBV13 and TRBJ2-1; D not certain. The CDR3 length is 12 residues. Germline-derived CDR1 and CDR2 are PRHDT and FYEKMQ (reference sequence). Trimming removed 5 bases from V and 2 bases from J, with 4 bases in between. The chain's CDR3 is CASSATYNEQFF. In DNA, the CDR3 is TGTGCCAGCAGCGCTACCTACAATGAGCAGTTCTTC.

A remark on this clone: Different DNA sequences within this sample yield the same CDR3. Written as DNA, the CDR3 is TGTGCCAGTAGTATCCGGGGAGGCAGCAATCAGCCCCAGCATTTT. Translating it yields CASSIRGGSNQPQHF. The chain is built from TRBV19 and TRBJ1-5, with D unclear. V was pared by 3 bases and J by 1 base, with 10 bases between. This CDR3 is 15 amino acids long. Germline V gives CDR1 LNHDA, CDR2 SQIVND (reference sequence).

The count of this clone is one. V and J are TRBV28 and TRBJ2-2; 9 bases line up with TRBD1. Germline V gene lookup returns CDR1 MDHEN and CDR2 SYDVKM. This CDR3 contains 16 residues. The V segment lost 4 bases and the J segment 6 bases; nucleotides outside the gene matches: 9. This CDR3 is CASSSFYRDRAGELFF. CDR3 coding DNA: TGTGCCAGCAGTTCCTTTTACCGGGACAGGGCCGGGGAGCTGTTTTTT.

This rearrangement joins TRBV9 to TRBJ2-7, with D perhaps TRBD1 (6 bases). Trimming shortened V by 0 bases and J by 4 bases, and 11 bases separated the two germline ends. The CDR3 runs to 14 residues. Germline V gene sequence: CDR1 SGDLS, CDR2 YYNGEE. This CDR3 reads CASSVGGGRYEQYF. The CDR3 nucleotides are TGTGCCAGCAGCGTAGGAGGGGGTAGATACGAGCAGTACTTC.

Only a few counts were recorded for this clone. The J gene is TRBJ1-1, the V gene TRBV2, with 7 bases fitting TRBD1. Germline CDR1 reads SNHLY; CDR2 reads FYNNEI. Trimming removed 4 bases from V and 1 base from J; junction bases left unmatched: 3. The CDR3 runs to 14 residues. CDR3 region: CASSGQGKNTEAFF. For the CDR3, the DNA is TGTGCCAGCAGTGGACAGGGAAAGAACACTGAAGCTTTCTTT. Full variable domain (outside the CDR3, taken from reference TRBV2 and TRBJ1-1): EPEVTQTPSHQVTQMGQEVILRCVPISNHLYFYWYRQILGQKVEFLVSFYNNEISEKSEIFDDQFSVERPDGSNFTLKIRSTKLEDSAMYFCASSGQGKNTEAFFGQGTRLTVV.

In this sample, this clone turned up a few times. The chain uses TRBV7-8 and TRBJ1-6, with 8 nucleotides matching TRBD1. Germline CDR1 reads SGHVS; CDR2 reads FQNEAQ. Losses at the gene ends were 3 bases for V and 6 bases for J; bases not matched to a gene: 7. This CDR3 region has 16 residues. CDR3 in DNA: TGTGCCAGCAGCTTCCCTCCGGGACAGGTTAATTCACCCCTCCACTTT. This codes for CASSFPPGQVNSPLHF. The full variable domain, its missing parts supplied by reference TRBV7-8 and TRBJ1-6, is GAGVSQSPRYKVAKRGQDVALRCDPISGHVSLFWYQQALGQGPEFLTYFQNEAQLDKSGLPSDRFFAERPEGSVSTLKIQRTQQEDSAVYLCASSFPPGQVNSPLHFGNGTRLTVT.

The chain employs TRBV10-3 and TRBJ1-1; TRBD1 agrees at 7 bases. V lost 6 bases, J lost 5 bases, and 15 bases stayed unmatched. The CDR3 extends over 16 amino acids. Germline values: CDR1 ENHRY, CDR2 SYGVKD. The CDR3 nucleotides read TGTGCCATCAGGAGCCACCAGACAGGGACGAAAACTGAAGCTTTCTTT. Protein: CAIRSHQTGTKTEAFF.

The chain uses TRBV5-4 and TRBJ2-3; 9 nucleotides align to TRBD1. The germline V gene encodes CDR1 SGHNT and CDR2 YYREEE (reference sequence). The V and J ends lost 0 bases and 2 bases, in that order; junction bases with no gene match: 10. This CDR3 spans 18 amino acids. Written as DNA, the CDR3 is TGTGCCAGCAGCTTGGGCCTATACAGGGGGCTTGACACAGATACGCAGTATTTT. Its protein product is CASSLGLYRGLDTDTQYF.

With regard to this clone: One end of the junction does not line up with germline, which may come from a read error. This chain links TRBV19 with TRBJ1-2; D ambiguous. Germline loops: CDR1 LNHDA, CDR2 SQIVND (reference sequence). The CDR3 loop spans 13 amino acids. The CDR3, as DNA: TGTGCAAGTACCGACCGGAGGGACTATGGCTACACCTTC. It yields the protein CASTDRRDYGYTF.

The chain joins TRBV19 to TRBJ2-7; D may be TRBD2 (6 bases). Deletions cut 6 bases from V and 2 bases from J, with 17 bases between. The germline V gene encodes CDR1 LNHDA and CDR2 SQIVND (reference sequence). This CDR3 has 15 residues. The CDR3 protein is CASSPPPTGAYEQYF. The CDR3 DNA sequence: TGTGCCAGTAGCCCTCCCCCCACGGGGGCCTACGAGCAGTACTTC.

Only a few counts were recorded for this clone. This chain uses TRBV19 with TRBJ1-5, with a tentative D call TRBD1 (6 bases). The V end was cut by 4 bases, the J end by 1 base, with 17 bases between. Germline CDR1 LNHDA, CDR2 SQIVND (reference sequence). The CDR3 consists of 17 residues. For the CDR3, the DNA is TGTGCCAGTAGTACCGGGGTGGGGGCGCGGAGCAATCAGCCCCAGCATTTT. Translating gives CASSTGVGARSNQPQHF.

This chain uses TRBV7-9 with TRBJ2-1, with TRBD1 identical over 9 bases. V trimming: 5 bases; J trimming: 7 bases; junction bases outside the gene matches: 9. The CDR3 covers 15 residues. The germline V gene has CDR1 SEHNR and CDR2 FQNEAQ (reference sequence). The CDR3 nucleotides read TGTGCCAGCAGCCGAGGGACAGGGAAAATGAATGAGCAGTTCTTC. Protein product: CASSRGTGKMNEQFF. The full variable domain, with the rest looked up from reference TRBV7-9 and TRBJ2-1, is DTGVSQNPRHKITKRGQNVTFRCDPISEHNRLYWYRQTLGQGPEFLTYFQNEAQLEKSRLLSDRFSAERPKGSFSTLEIQRTEQGDSAMYLCASSRGTGKMNEQFFGPGTRLTVL.

The chain has TRBV6-5 and TRBJ1-4; D gene ambiguous. The CDR3 loop spans 16 amino acids. Germline-derived CDR1 and CDR2 are MNHEY and SVGAGI. V lost 0 bases and J 4 bases, leaving 12 bases between the germline ends. The CDR3 loop is CASSYSMEMINEKLFF. The CDR3 region has the DNA TGTGCCAGCAGTTACTCGATGGAGATGATTAATGAAAAACTGTTTTTT.

The rearrangement links TRBV6-4 to TRBJ1-1, with 8 bases aligning to TRBD1. Looked up from germline, CDR1 is MRHNA and CDR2 is SNTAGT. The V segment lost 6 bases and the J segment 3 bases; nucleotides outside the gene matches: 9. This CDR3 has 15 amino acids. The CDR3 spells CASSDQGAQHTEAFF. The CDR3 nucleotides are TGTGCCAGCAGCGATCAGGGGGCCCAGCACACTGAAGCTTTCTTT.

This clone was counted between two and nine times. The chain has TRBV10-3 and TRBJ2-7, with D maybe TRBD2 (5 bases). This CDR3 comprises 12 residues. Looked up from germline, CDR1 is ENHRY and CDR2 is SYGVKD. The germline V and J ends were trimmed by 8 bases and 4 bases, with 12 bases remaining between them. The CDR3 loop reads CAIGGLRYEQYF. Written as DNA, the CDR3 is TGTGCCATCGGTGGACTGCGTTACGAGCAGTACTTC.

The chain has TRBV11-2 and TRBJ1-1; 8 nucleotides agree with TRBD1. V lost 3 bases to trimming and J lost 1 base; unmatched junction nucleotides: 13. Germline CDR1 reads SGHAT; CDR2 reads FQNNGV. This CDR3 is built from 18 residues. The CDR3 DNA follows: TGTGCCAGCAGCTTCAGGTATAGGACAGGGAAGGGGAACACTGAAGCTTTCTTT. Its protein is CASSFRYRTGKGNTEAFF.

Written as DNA, the CDR3 is TGTGCCAGCAGCTTACGGAGCGGCGAGGAGTTCTTC. Translated, it gives CASSLRSGEEFF. This chain connects TRBV7-9 to TRBJ2-1, with D possibly matching TRBD2 (5 bases). Trimming pared 2 bases from V and 14 bases from J, leaving 13 bases between. The CDR3 runs 12 residues. Germline-derived CDR1 and CDR2 are SEHNR and FQNEAQ (reference sequence).

V gene TRBV12-5 combines with J gene TRBJ2-1, with D possibly matching TRBD1 (5 bases). This CDR3 region has 15 residues. Trimming shortened V by 6 bases and J by 0 bases, and 12 bases separated the two germline ends. Germline V gene data show CDR1 as LGHNT and CDR2 as FRNRAP. The CDR3 DNA sequence: TGTGCTAGTGGCCTGCGGACAAGCTCCTACAATGAGCAGTTCTTC. This codes for CASGLRTSSYNEQFF. The full variable domain, with the rest looked up from reference TRBV12-5 and TRBJ2-1, is DARVTQTPRHKVTEMGQEVTMRCQPILGHNTVFWYRQTMMQGLELLAYFRNRAPLDDSGMPKDRFSAEMPDATLATLKIQPSEPRDSAVYFCASGLRTSSYNEQFFGPGTRLTVL.

The CDR3 nucleotides read TGTGCCAGCCTCCCGGGACAGGGGAAAAATCAGCCCCAGCATTTT. Its translation: CASLPGQGKNQPQHF. The rearrangement links TRBV2 to TRBJ1-5; 10 bases match TRBD1. The junction had 8 bases not matched to a gene; V was cut back by 8 bases and J by 4 bases. Germline loops: CDR1 SNHLY, CDR2 FYNNEI. The CDR3 length is 15 residues.

The chain couples TRBV6-5 to TRBJ1-2, with unresolved D. The CDR3 runs to 12 residues. In germline, CDR1 is MNHEY, CDR2 SVGAGI. The V gene lost 5 bases and the J gene lost 4 bases, with 8 bases spanning the gap. This chain's CDR3 is CASSDNGYGYTF. In nucleotides, the CDR3 is TGTGCCAGCAGTGATAACGGCTATGGCTACACCTTC.

The CDR3 bases are TGCAGCGTTGAGGGGAGGGACCAAGAGACCCAGTACTTC. This encodes CSVEGRDQETQYF. This chain connects TRBV29-1 to TRBJ2-5, with 7 positions matching TRBD2. CDR1 and CDR2 from the germline V gene are SQVTM and ANQGSEA. The CDR3 has 13 residues. The J segment lost 0 bases and the V segment lost 3 bases, leaving 1 base of the junction unmatched.

V is TRBV16 and J is TRBJ2-5; D is perhaps TRBD1 (6 bases). The end of the DNA is better explained by TRBJ2-7, so the J call may be wrong. Germline V lookup: CDR1 KGHSY, CDR2 FQNENV. The CDR3 spans 15 residues. The CDR3 region has the DNA TGTGCCAGCAGCCGACAGGTTCTGGGTTCCTACGAGCAGTACTTC. Its translation is CASSRQVLGSYEQYF.

The chain combines TRBV18 with TRBJ1-2; 8 positions match TRBD1. V lost 3 bases and J lost 8; bases outside the gene matches: 11. Germline V lookup: CDR1 KGHSH, CDR2 LQKENI. The CDR3 runs 15 residues. CDR3 sequence (DNA): TGTGCCAGCTCACCTGTCGTCAGGGGGCATTGGGGCTACACCTTC. The encoded protein is CASSPVVRGHWGYTF.

This clone was counted a single time. The rearrangement joins TRBV5-4 to TRBJ2-3; 9 bases agree with TRBD1. Germline lookup yields CDR1 SGHNT and CDR2 YYREEE (reference sequence). The CDR3 consists of 20 residues. J was trimmed by 0 bases and V by 0 bases; bases with no gene match: 14. This CDR3 is CASSLDHRGLPYISTDTQYF. The DNA for the CDR3 is TGTGCCAGCAGCTTGGATCACAGGGGGCTCCCCTATATTAGCACAGATACGCAGTATTTT. The entire variable domain, with the rest obtained from reference TRBV5-4 and TRBJ2-3, is as follows: ETGVTQSPTHLIKTRGQQVTLRCSSQSGHNTVSWYQQALGQGPQFIFQYYREEENGRGNFPPRFSGLQFPNYSSELNVNALELDDSALYLCASSLDHRGLPYISTDTQYFGPGTRLTVL.